The entry that follows covers one T cell receptor (beta chain) sequence. Its antigen is not identified. Germline CDR1 and CDR2: LNHDA and SQIVND (reference sequence). The CDR3 contains 13 residues. The V end was cut by 0 bases, the J end by 9 bases, with 9 bases between. These data originate in a study of cytomegalovirus exposure and HLA in healthy donors. Study-wide background: The 95 to 150 validation repertoires were produced on the same platform as the 670 or so repertoires of the first cohort. This was reported in a later analysis.

Some clones are missing from TCRdb's copy, which holds only in-frame ones; the method was immunoSEQ multiplex PCR. Here the sample spans about 49,000 clones, roughly 92% being singletons. Study results and limitations: For cytomegalovirus status, the classifier reportedly gave diagnoses with high specificity and sensitivity. Usually a TCR sequence was rare, but some public TCRs were found in many donors. One later analysis, an examination of the 120 or so validation repertoires, found that first-cohort TCR clusters tended to co-occur in them.

Sequencing input: PBMCs. This receptor was taken from a man aged 18 to 30 in good health and CMV-seronegative. The rearrangement links TRBV19 to TRBJ2-1; D remains unclear. The CDR3 spells CASSIDKRSEQFF. In DNA form, the CDR3 reads TGTGCCAGTAGTATAGATAAACGGAGTGAGCAGTTCTTC.